The rows below give T cell receptor beta chains drawn from one sample of a study of control samples from healthy donors and cancer patients. Some clones are missing from TCRdb's copy, which holds only in-frame ones; the method was immunoSEQ multiplex PCR. Altogether over 110,000 clones are present, 70% to 90% being singletons, with the ten largest covering roughly 8.7%. The sample taken for sequencing was blood. Source of these receptors: a woman aged 25 to 39 in good health. CDR3s include the opening cysteine and the closing phenylalanine or tryptophan. Fields, in order: V gene, clone size, D gene, J gene, CDR3 protein, CDR3 DNA. D genes are given only for firm matches. For some rows the clone size is stated as once, few or many, or as a class when expanded; others skip it.

>TRBV3-1/TRBV3-2|.|.|TRBJ2-6
CASSQGYGANVLTF
TGTGCCAGCAGCCAAGGGTATGGGGCCAACGTCCTGACTTTC
>TRBV29-1|once|TRBD1|TRBJ1-4
CSVAGGRANEKLFF
TGCAGCGTTGCAGGGGGTCGTGCTAATGAAAAACTGTTTTTT
>TRBV28|.|.|TRBJ2-3
CASSSGRVTDTQYF
TGTGCCAGCAGTAGCGGGCGGGTCACAGATACGCAGTATTTT
>TRBV27|.|.|TRBJ2-3
CATTGTIEPDTQYF
TGTGCCACCACCGGGACCATCGAGCCAGATACGCAGTATTTT
>TRBV2|.|TRBD1|TRBJ2-7
CASSVDRDEQYF
TGTGCCAGCAGTGTCGACAGGGATGAGCAGTACTTC
>TRBV6-1|.|TRBD1|TRBJ2-2
CASSEFTGVTGELFF
TGTGCCAGCAGTGAATTCACAGGGGTCACCGGGGAGCTGTTTTTT
>TRBV5-1|.|TRBD1|TRBJ1-1
CASSSILQGDEAFF
TGCGCCAGCAGCTCGATACTACAGGGGGATGAAGCTTTCTTT
>TRBV24-1|.|TRBD1|TRBJ1-5
CATSWDRDNQPQHF
TGTGCCACCAGTTGGGACAGGGACAATCAGCCCCAGCATTTT
>TRBV13|.|.|TRBJ2-1
CASSHPDLPNEQFF
TGTGCCAGCAGCCACCCGGACCTACCCAATGAGCAGTTCTTC
>TRBV6-5|.|.|TRBJ1-2
CASSSIRGGYTF
TGTGCCAGCAGTTCCATAAGGGGTGGCTACACCTTC
>TRBV7-9|.|.|TRBJ2-7
CASSLVPEDYEQYF
TGTGCCAGCAGCTTAGTTCCAGAGGACTACGAGCAGTACTTC
>TRBV28|few|TRBD1|TRBJ1-1
CASSRPGGANTEAFF
TGTGCCAGCAGTAGACCAGGGGGCGCGAACACTGAAGCTTTCTTT
>TRBV21-1|.|.|TRBJ2-7
CASSKAGLDGLPYEQYF
TGTGCCAGCAGCAAAGCTGGGCTAGATGGACTACCCTACGAGCAGTACTTC
>TRBV30|.|.|TRBJ2-1
CAWTPRGYLNEQFF
TGTGCCTGGACCCCTCGGGGCTACCTCAATGAGCAGTTCTTC
>TRBV5-1|.|TRBD1|TRBJ2-7
CASSRDRSYEQYF
TGCGCCAGCTCCAGGGACAGATCCTACGAGCAGTACTTC
>TRBV24-1|.|.|TRBJ1-4
CATQADTNEKLFF
TGTGCCACCCAGGCGGACACGAATGAAAAACTGTTTTTT
>TRBV21-1|.|.|TRBJ2-5
CASNFSGRETQYF
TGTGCCAGCAACTTTAGCGGGCGCGAGACCCAGTACTTC
>TRBV5-1|.|TRBD2|TRBJ2-1
CASSFGLAVRREQFF
TGCGCCAGCAGCTTCGGACTAGCGGTGAGACGAGAGCAGTTCTTC
>TRBV28|once|TRBD1|TRBJ1-2
CASSVGTASDYGYTF
TGTGCCAGCAGTGTAGGGACAGCGTCAGACTATGGCTACACCTTC
>TRBV29-1|.|TRBD2|TRBJ2-1
CSVDTSGVYNEQFF
TGCAGCGTTGATACTAGCGGAGTATACAATGAGCAGTTCTTC
>TRBV19|.|.|TRBJ2-1
CASSINTGISNEQFF
TGTGCCAGTAGTATCAACACGGGGATTTCCAATGAGCAGTTCTTC
>TRBV14|once|TRBD2|TRBJ2-3
CASSISPGGRYTQYF
TGTGCCAGCAGCATTTCGCCGGGGGGAAGATATACGCAGTATTTT
>TRBV7-2|.|TRBD1|TRBJ1-2
CASSLSLTGVSGYTF
TGTGCCAGCAGCCTATCGTTGACAGGGGTGTCTGGCTACACCTTC
>TRBV9|.|TRBD1|TRBJ1-4
CASSVGQGDEKLFF
TGTGCCAGCAGCGTCGGACAGGGGGATGAAAAACTGTTTTTT
>TRBV2|.|.|TRBJ1-1
CASSAMTGMNTEAFF
TGTGCCAGCAGTGCGATGACAGGAATGAACACTGAAGCTTTCTTT
>TRBV4-2|.|.|TRBJ1-4
CASSRLEDTDEKLFF
TGTGCCAGCAGCCGCCTAGAGGACACCGATGAAAAACTGTTTTTT
>TRBV30|.|TRBD1|TRBJ1-6
CAWGGDRGQNSPLHF
TGTGCCTGGGGCGGGGATAGGGGGCAAAATTCACCCCTCCACTTT
>TRBV20-1|.|TRBD2|TRBJ2-1
CSASMPSGSYEQFF
TGCAGTGCTAGTATGCCTAGCGGGAGCTATGAGCAGTTCTTC
>TRBV30|.|.|TRBJ2-1
CAWKGVGYNEQFF
TGTGCCTGGAAAGGGGTAGGGTACAATGAGCAGTTCTTC